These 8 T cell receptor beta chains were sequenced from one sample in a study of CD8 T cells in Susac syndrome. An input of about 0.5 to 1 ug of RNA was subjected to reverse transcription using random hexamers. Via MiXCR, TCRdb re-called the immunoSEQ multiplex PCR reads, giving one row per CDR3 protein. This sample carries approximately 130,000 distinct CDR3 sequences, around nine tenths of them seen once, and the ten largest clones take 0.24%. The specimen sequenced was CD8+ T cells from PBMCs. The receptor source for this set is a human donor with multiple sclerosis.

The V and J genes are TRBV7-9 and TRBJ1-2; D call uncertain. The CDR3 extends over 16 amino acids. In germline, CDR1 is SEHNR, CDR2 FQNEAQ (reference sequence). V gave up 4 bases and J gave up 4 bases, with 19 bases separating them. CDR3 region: CASSSLGEPTLYGYTF. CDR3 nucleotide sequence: TGTGCCAGCAGCTCCCTCGGGGAGCCAACCCTCTATGGCTACACCTTC. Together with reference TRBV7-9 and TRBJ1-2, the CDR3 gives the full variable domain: DTGVSQNPRHKITKRGQNVTFRCDPISEHNRLYWYRQTLGQGPEFLTYFQNEAQLEKSRLLSDRFSAERPKGSFSTLEIQRTEQGDSAMYLCASSSLGEPTLYGYTFGSGTRLTVV.

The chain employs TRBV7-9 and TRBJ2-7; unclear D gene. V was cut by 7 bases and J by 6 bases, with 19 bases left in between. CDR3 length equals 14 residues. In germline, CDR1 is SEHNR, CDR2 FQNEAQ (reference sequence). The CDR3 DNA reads TGTGCCAGCACCCCCCGGGCCGCCCCGGGCGAGCAGTACTTC. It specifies CASTPRAAPGEQYF.

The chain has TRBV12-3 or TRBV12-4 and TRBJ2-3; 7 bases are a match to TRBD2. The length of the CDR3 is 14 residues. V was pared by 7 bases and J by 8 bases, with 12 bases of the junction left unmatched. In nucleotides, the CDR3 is TGTGCCAGCACCTTGGAGCGGGAAGGAGGTACGCAGTATTTT. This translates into CASTLEREGGTQYF.

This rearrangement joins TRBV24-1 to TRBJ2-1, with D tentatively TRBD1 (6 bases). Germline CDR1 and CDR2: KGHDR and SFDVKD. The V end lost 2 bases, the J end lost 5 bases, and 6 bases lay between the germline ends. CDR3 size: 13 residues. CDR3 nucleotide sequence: TGTGCCACCAGTGATTACAGGGACAATGAGCAGTTCTTC. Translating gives CATSDYRDNEQFF.

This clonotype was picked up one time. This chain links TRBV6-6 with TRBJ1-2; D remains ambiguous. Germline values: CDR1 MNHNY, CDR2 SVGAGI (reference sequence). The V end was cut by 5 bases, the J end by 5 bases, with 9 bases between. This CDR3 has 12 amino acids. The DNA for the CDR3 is TGTGCCAGCAGTCCGGACCAATATGGCTACACCTTC. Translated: CASSPDQYGYTF.

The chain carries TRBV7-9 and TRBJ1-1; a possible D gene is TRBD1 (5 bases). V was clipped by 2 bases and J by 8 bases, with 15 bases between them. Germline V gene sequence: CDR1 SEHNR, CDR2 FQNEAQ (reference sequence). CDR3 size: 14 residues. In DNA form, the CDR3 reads TGTGCCAGCAGCTTATCCCTCGGGGCCACGGAAGCTTTCTTT. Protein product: CASSLSLGATEAFF.

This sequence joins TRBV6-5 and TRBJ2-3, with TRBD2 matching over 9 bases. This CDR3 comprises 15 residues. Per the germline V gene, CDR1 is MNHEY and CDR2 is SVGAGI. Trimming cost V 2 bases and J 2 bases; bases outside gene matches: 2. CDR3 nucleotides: TGTGCCAGCAGTTACGAGGGACTAGCCACAGATACGCAGTATTTT. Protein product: CASSYEGLATDTQYF.

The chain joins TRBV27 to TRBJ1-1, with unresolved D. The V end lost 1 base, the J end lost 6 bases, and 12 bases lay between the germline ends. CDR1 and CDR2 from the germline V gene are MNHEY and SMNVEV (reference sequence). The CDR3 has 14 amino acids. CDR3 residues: CASSLLKGAAEAFF. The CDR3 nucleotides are TGTGCCAGCAGTTTATTGAAGGGTGCGGCTGAAGCTTTCTTT.